This TCR beta chain was identified in a study of cytomegalovirus exposure and HLA in healthy donors. The PCR had 60 Vbeta and 13 Jbeta primers. Study processing details: Later, 65 million to 85 million unique TCR beta chains were counted in an analysis, and around 11 million of them were shared. Sequencing used immunoSEQ multiplex PCR; TCRdb keeps in-frame clones, though not all of them. The V and J calls and clone size were taken over from that table, and D and trimming were inferred from the DNA. The sample has some 130,000 clones; more than 75% are singletons. Regarding this clone: Antigen unknown. One junction end does not reproduce the germline sequence, and a read error may be involved.

Study-level findings and limits: Published work reported that the classifier diagnosed cytomegalovirus status with high specificity and sensitivity.

The CDR3 contains 16 residues. The V gene's germline CDR1 is MDHEN and CDR2 SYDVKM. Sequenced input: PBMCs. This chain joins TRBV28 and TRBJ1-3, with D possibly being TRBD1 (6 bases). The clonotype originates from a female donor in good health and CMV-seronegative. The CDR3 is CASSLWTAFSGNTIYF. CDR3 DNA sequence: TGTGCCAGCAGTCTATGGACAGCCTTCTCTGGAAACACCATATATTTT. The full variable domain, completed using reference TRBV28 and TRBJ1-3, is DVKVTQSSRYLVKRTGEKVFLECVQDMDHENMFWYRQDPGLGLRLIYFSYDVKMKEKGDIPEGYSVSREKKERFSLILESASTNQTSMYLCASSLWTAFSGNTIYFGEGSWLTVV.